This TCR beta chain was observed in a study of T cells in Graves' hyperthyroidism and ophthalmopathy. Study-level results: Ophthalmopathy onset followed model prediction by a median about 6.5 months.

RNA transcripts yielded amplified TCR beta CDR3 regions. During a first-round RT-PCR of the TCR CDR3, the HTBI primer set was used. One entry per CDR3 protein results from TCRdb running MiXCR on the multiplex PCR reads. The sample contains approximately 560,000 distinct CDR3 sequences, around 14% of which appear only once. Recently diagnosed hyperthyroidism of less than 2 months' duration affected patients aged 18 to 65. Used for diagnoses were clinical symptoms, serum thyroxine and TRAb, thyroid ultrasound and orbital computed tomography. It was approximately 9.4 ml of fresh peripheral blood that supplied the PBMCs. A few counts support this clonotype. Its antigen is currently unknown. Trimming removed 3 bases at V and 7 bases at J, with 13 bases between. CDR1 and CDR2 from the germline V gene are SGHRS and YFSETQ. The CDR3 runs to 14 residues.

The sequence was collected from a woman in her twenties or thirties with Graves' hyperthyroidism. V and J are TRBV5-1 and TRBJ2-2; D gene uncertain. The specimen sequenced was blood. The chain's CDR3 is CASSSDFFFGELFF. As DNA, the CDR3 is TGCGCCAGCAGCTCAGATTTTTTCTTCGGGGAGCTGTTTTTT.